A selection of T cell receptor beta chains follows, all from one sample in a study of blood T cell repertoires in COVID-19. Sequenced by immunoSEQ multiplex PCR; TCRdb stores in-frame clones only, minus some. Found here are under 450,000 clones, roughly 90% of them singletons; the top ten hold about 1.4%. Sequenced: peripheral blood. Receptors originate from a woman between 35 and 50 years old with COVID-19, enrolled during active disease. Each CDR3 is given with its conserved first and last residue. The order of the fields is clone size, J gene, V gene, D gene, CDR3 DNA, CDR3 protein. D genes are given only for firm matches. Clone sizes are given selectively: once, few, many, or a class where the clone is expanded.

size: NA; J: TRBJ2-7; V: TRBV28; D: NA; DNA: TGTGCCAGCACCTTGGGGGGGCAGGCCTACGAGCAGTACTTC; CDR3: CASTLGGQAYEQYF
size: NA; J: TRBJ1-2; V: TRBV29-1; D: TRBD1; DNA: TGCAGCGTAGGGGGCAATGATGGCTACACCTTC; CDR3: CSVGGNDGYTF
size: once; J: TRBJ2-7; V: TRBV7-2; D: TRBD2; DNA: TGTGCCAGCAGCCGTAAGCGGGAGGGCACCTACGAGCAGTACTTC; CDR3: CASSRKREGTYEQYF
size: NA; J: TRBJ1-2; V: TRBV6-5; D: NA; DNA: TGTGCCAGCAGCCGACAGGACCTCTATGGCTACACCTTC; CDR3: CASSRQDLYGYTF
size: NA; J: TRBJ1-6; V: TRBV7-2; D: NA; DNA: TGTGCCAGCAACTTCCGGGGCTATAATTCACCCCTCCACTTT; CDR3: CASNFRGYNSPLHF
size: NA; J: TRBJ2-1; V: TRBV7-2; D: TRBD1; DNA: TGTGCCAGCACGAGGGCCGGGACAGGGGGGGTAGGGGAGCAGTTCTTC; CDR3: CASTRAGTGGVGEQFF
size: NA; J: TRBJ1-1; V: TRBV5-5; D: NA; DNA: TGTGCCAGCTTGGAGGGGAACACTGAAGCTTTCTTT; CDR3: CASLEGNTEAFF
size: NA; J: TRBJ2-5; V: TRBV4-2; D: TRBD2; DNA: TGTGCCAGCAGCCAAGATAAACTAGCGGGGGGCCAAGAGACCCAGTACTTC; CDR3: CASSQDKLAGGQETQYF
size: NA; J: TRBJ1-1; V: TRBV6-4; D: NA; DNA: TGTGCCAGCAGTGTCTCCGCCGGGGGGAAAAAAGCTTTCTTT; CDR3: CASSVSAGGKKAFF
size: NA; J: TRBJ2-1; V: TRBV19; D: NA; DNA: TGTGCCAGTAAGGGTCCAAGGGGAAATCATAACAATGAGCAGTTCTTC; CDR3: CASKGPRGNHNNEQFF
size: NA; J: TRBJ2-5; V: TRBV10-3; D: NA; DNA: TGTGCCACCTCCTTGGGGGGAGGAGAGACCCAGTACTTC; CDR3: CATSLGGGETQYF
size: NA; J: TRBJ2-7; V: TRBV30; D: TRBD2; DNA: TGTGCCTGGAGTGTGGGGACTAGCAGTTTGAACGAGCAGTACTTC; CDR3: CAWSVGTSSLNEQYF
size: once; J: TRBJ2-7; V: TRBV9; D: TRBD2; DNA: TGTGCCAGCAGCGTAACAGCGGGAAGCTACGAGCAGTACTTC; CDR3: CASSVTAGSYEQYF